This entry lists 22 T cell receptor beta chains sequenced from one sample in a study of cytomegalovirus exposure and HLA in healthy donors (TCRdb year 2017). Receptor libraries were prepared by the immunoSEQ multiplex PCR assay. A mixture of 60 forward primers for TCR Vbeta segments and 13 reverse primers for TCR Jbeta segments was used in the multiplex PCR. Drawn from immuneACCESS, this table holds only the in-frame rearrangements with V and J called that TCRdb kept. Clones are partly lost; checked studies trace under half to an unresolved V gene and leave the rest unexplained. The sample table records over 150,000 clones; roughly 85% of these occur just once. Clones ranked in the top ten supply 1% of the sample. What was sequenced was PBMCs. These receptors were obtained from a boy aged 2-9 years in good health and CMV-seronegative.

The chain recombines TRBV28 with TRBJ2-7, with D uncertain. The CDR3 length is 16 residues. V lost 6 bases to trimming and J lost 2 bases, with 20 bases between them. The germline V gene has CDR1 MDHEN and CDR2 SYDVKM. CDR3: CASSPTPRVSTYEQYF. CDR3 nucleotide sequence: TGTGCCAGCAGCCCAACACCCCGGGTCAGCACCTACGAGCAGTACTTC.

The CDR3 coding sequence is TGTGCCAGCAGGCCTACCGACAGGGCCTATGGCTACACCTTC. This codes for CASRPTDRAYGYTF. The chain joins TRBV2 to TRBJ1-2; the match to TRBD1 covers 7 bases. Germline loops: CDR1 SNHLY, CDR2 FYNNEI. CDR3 size: 14 residues. Trimming at V came to 6 bases and at J to 4 bases, leaving 8 bases not matched to a gene.

This sequence joins TRBV6-1 and TRBJ1-4; maybe TRBD1 (5 bases). The length of the CDR3 is 14 residues. Germline V lookup: CDR1 MNHNS, CDR2 SASEGT. The V end was cut by 4 bases, the J end by 8 bases, with 14 bases between. The CDR3 protein is CASSVGGGREKLFF. The CDR3 region has the DNA TGTGCCAGCAGTGTGGGGGGAGGGCGAGAAAAACTGTTTTTT.

V usage is TRBV29-1 and J usage is TRBJ1-5; D gene uncertain. V lost 6 bases to trimming and J lost 1 base, with 7 bases between them. CDR1 is SQVTM and CDR2 is ANQGSEA in the germline V gene. The CDR3 covers 12 residues. The CDR3 DNA reads as TGCAGCGTAGGAGGGAGCAATCAGCCCCAGCATTTT. Its translation: CSVGGSNQPQHF. The full variable domain, with the rest looked up from reference TRBV29-1 and TRBJ1-5, is SAVISQKPSRDICQRGTSLTIQCQVDSQVTMMFWYRQQPGQSLTLIATANQGSEATYESGFVIDKFPISRPNLTFSTLTVSNMSPEDSSIYLCSVGGSNQPQHFGDGTRLSIL.

Concerning this clone: Relative to the germline gene, one junction end is altered; a read error may explain this. This sample also contains other DNA sequences that code for the same CDR3. The rearrangement joins TRBV2 to TRBJ2-5; 10 positions agree with TRBD2. This CDR3 is 15 amino acids long. Germline CDR1 SNHLY, CDR2 FYNNEI. The CDR3 protein is CASSLSGGARETQYF. CDR3 nucleotides: TGTGCCAGCAGTTTAAGCGGGGGGGCCCGGGAGACCCAATACTTC.

The count of this clone is one. The chain joins TRBV14 to TRBJ1-1; 7 nucleotides agree with TRBD1. CDR3 size: 15 residues. CDR1 and CDR2 (germline): SGHDN, FVKESK. The junction had 3 bases not matched to a gene; V was cut back by 2 bases and J by 0 bases. The CDR3 DNA reads as TGTGCCAGCAGCCAAAGGACAGGATTGAACACTGAAGCTTTCTTT. Its translation is CASSQRTGLNTEAFF.

In its sample, this clone was seen once. The chain combines TRBV2 with TRBJ2-2, with 9 bases lining up with TRBD1. Germline V gives CDR1 SNHLY, CDR2 FYNNEI. The V gene end was trimmed by 6 bases and the J gene end by 4 bases; junction bases not matched to a gene: 12. This CDR3 has 17 residues. The CDR3 DNA follows: TGTGCCAGCAGACGCGGACAGGGGCCCTTTTCCACCGGGGAGCTGTTTTTT. This sequence encodes CASRRGQGPFSTGELFF.

The chain combines TRBV7-9 with TRBJ1-5; D uncertain. CDR3 size: 14 residues. With 6 bases removed from V and 3 bases from J, the gap between germline ends came to 12 bases. CDR1 is SEHNR and CDR2 is FQNEAQ in the germline V gene (reference sequence). The CDR3 DNA follows: TGTGCCAGCAGTTATGACACCCTCAATCAGCCCCAGCATTTT. The encoded protein is CASSYDTLNQPQHF.

V is TRBV2 and J is TRBJ1-1; 7 nucleotides align to TRBD1. Per the germline V gene, CDR1 is SNHLY and CDR2 is FYNNEI. This CDR3 contains 15 residues. Trimming removed 6 bases from V and 4 bases from J; junction bases left unmatched: 11. In DNA form, the CDR3 reads TGTGCCAGCAGGAAAATCTACAGGGGTAGCACTGAAGCTTTCTTT. It translates to CASRKIYRGSTEAFF.

The rearrangement uses TRBV5-1 and TRBJ2-2; 7 bases are shared with TRBD1. Germline values: CDR1 SGHRS, CDR2 YFSETQ. With 4 bases clipped from V and 8 bases from J, the junction kept 11 bases outside the gene matches. The CDR3 contains 15 residues. The CDR3 protein is CASSPPGQLGGELFF. CDR3 DNA: TGCGCCAGCAGCCCCCCGGGACAGCTCGGGGGGGAGCTGTTTTTT.

The rearrangement uses TRBV11-1 and TRBJ2-3; 8 bases match TRBD1. CDR3 size: 16 residues. CDR1 is SGHAT and CDR2 is FQDESV in the germline V gene (reference sequence). V lost 5 bases to trimming and J lost 3 bases; unmatched junction nucleotides: 10. In DNA form, the CDR3 reads TGTGCCAGCAGCGAAAGGGACAGGAAGGGGACAGATACGCAGTATTTT. Its translation is CASSERDRKGTDTQYF.

This clone showed up just a few times. The V call is TRBV28, the J call TRBJ1-4, with 8 bases lining up with TRBD1. Germline loops: CDR1 MDHEN, CDR2 SYDVKM. CDR3 size: 15 residues. The V gene end was trimmed by 3 bases and the J gene end by 5 bases; junction bases not matched to a gene: 5. As DNA, the CDR3 is TGTGCCAGCAGTTTTGCAGGGGGCCACAATGAAAAACTGTTTTTT. Its translation: CASSFAGGHNEKLFF.

Worth noting for this clone: The sample holds other DNA sequences that translate to the same CDR3. The chain combines TRBV7-3 with TRBJ2-6; TRBD1 matches at 9 bases. CDR3 length equals 19 residues. Per germline, CDR1 SGHTA and CDR2 FQGTGA. J was trimmed by 2 bases and V by 2 bases; bases with no gene match: 10. The CDR3 region has the DNA TGTGCCAGCAGCTTATCGGACAGGGGAAAAATGGCTGGGGCCAACGTCCTGACTTTC. It encodes CASSLSDRGKMAGANVLTF.

This clone was counted a single time. CDR3 sequence: CASSLEPSGKDNEQFF. CDR3 in DNA: TGTGCCAGCAGCTTAGAACCTAGCGGGAAAGACAATGAGCAGTTCTTC. V usage is TRBV7-2 and J usage is TRBJ2-1; 9 bases line up with TRBD2. The CDR3 sequence is 16 residues long. Germline CDR1 reads SGHTA; CDR2 reads FQGNSA. V gave up 1 base and J gave up 5 bases; unmatched junction bases: 6.

The chain links TRBV28 to TRBJ2-6, with TRBD2 identical over 8 bases. This CDR3 is built from 15 residues. V was clipped by 7 bases and J by 2 bases; unmatched bases: 4. Germline V gives CDR1 MDHEN, CDR2 SYDVKM. In DNA, the CDR3 is TGTGCCAGCACGAACGGGGGGGCTGGGGCCAACGTCCTGACTTTC. It translates to CASTNGGAGANVLTF.

The chain recombines TRBV7-6 with TRBJ1-5; D gene ambiguous. Germline CDR1 SGHVS, CDR2 FNYEAQ. There are 15 residues in the CDR3. Trimming removed 0 bases from V and 1 base from J, with 7 bases in between. In nucleotides, the CDR3 is TGTGCCAGCAGCTTAGCCCCAGGCAGCAATCAGCCCCAGCATTTT. Its translation: CASSLAPGSNQPQHF.

The table lists this clone with a few counts. CDR3 nucleotide sequence: TGTGCCTGGAGTCCAAGCAGGCTTAATTCACCCCTCCACTTT. It yields the protein CAWSPSRLNSPLHF. This sequence joins TRBV30 and TRBJ1-6, with D uncertain. Germline CDR1 and CDR2: GTSNPN and SVGIG (reference sequence). Trimming pared 2 bases from V and 6 bases from J, leaving 11 bases between. The CDR3 sequence is 14 residues long.

The chain links TRBV4-2 to TRBJ1-4; the match to TRBD1 covers 9 bases. Germline V gives CDR1 LGHNA, CDR2 YNFKEQ. The CDR3 totals 15 residues. V trimming: 5 bases; J trimming: 7 bases; junction bases outside the gene matches: 8. CDR3 in DNA: TGTGCCAGCAGCACACAACAGGGGGCTCGTGAAAAACTGTTTTTT. The encoded protein is CASSTQQGAREKLFF.

The chain uses TRBV6-1 and TRBJ1-5, with D perhaps TRBD1 (5 bases). With 6 bases removed from V and 4 bases from J, the gap between germline ends came to 16 bases. CDR3 length equals 15 residues. CDR1 and CDR2 (germline): MNHNS, SASEGT. The CDR3 loop reads CASSVITGYNQPQHF. The CDR3 DNA reads as TGTGCCAGCAGCGTAATTACAGGCTATAATCAGCCCCAGCATTTT.

J is TRBJ1-5 and V is TRBV30; D gene uncertain. V gave up 5 bases and J gave up 6 bases, with 14 bases separating them. Looked up from germline, CDR1 is GTSNPN and CDR2 is SVGIG (reference sequence). The CDR3 is made up of 13 amino acids. As DNA, the CDR3 is TGTGCCTGGGTGCGGGGTCGGGGTCAGCCCCAGCATTTT. Protein sequence: CAWVRGRGQPQHF.

CDR3 amino acids: CASSVAGGSSYNEQFF. The CDR3, as DNA: TGTGCCAGCAGCGTAGCTGGGGGGAGCTCCTACAATGAGCAGTTCTTC. The chain combines TRBV9 with TRBJ2-1, with TRBD2 as a possible D gene (6 bases). The CDR3 has 16 amino acids. V was shortened by 0 bases and J by 0 bases, with 10 bases between the two germline ends. The germline CDR1 and CDR2 sequences are SGDLS and YYNGEE.

The chain uses TRBV5-4 and TRBJ2-3; 8 bases match TRBD2. The CDR3 is 14 amino acids. Germline CDR1 reads SGHNT; CDR2 reads YYREEE (reference sequence). J lost 6 bases, V lost 4 bases, and 7 bases had no gene match. The CDR3 region is CASSPGLEADTQYF. For the CDR3, the DNA is TGTGCCAGCAGCCCGGGACTAGAGGCGGATACGCAGTATTTT.